This entry describes one T cell receptor beta chain. Per the original methods: By means of reference gene primer amplification, nucleated cell counts were estimated. TCRdb keeps only in-frame clones here, not all; method: immunoSEQ multiplex PCR. Clonal size and the V and J genes are those of that table, whereas D and trimming came from the DNA. The sample holds some 50,000 clones, approximately 85% seen once. This sample was taken from a study of blood T cell repertoires in COVID-19. Overall study context: Sample material is recorded as cDNA or gDNA derived from T cells, B-cell-depleted T cells, or PBMCs.

Source material: peripheral blood. This clonotype was sampled from a human donor in a cohort sampled during active COVID-19. The donor label of this sample is uncertain.

CDR3 bases: TGTGCCAGCAGCCAGCGGCCCGGGCCCGGGGAGCTGTTTTTT. Translating it yields CASSQRPGPGELFF. The chain has TRBV5-5 and TRBJ2-2, with a weak D call TRBD2 (5 bases). The CDR3 is 14 amino acids. Germline CDR1 SGHKS, CDR2 YYEKEE (reference sequence). Trimming took off 4 bases at V and 6 bases at J, with 13 bases between the two ends.